One sample yielded the 5 T cell receptor beta chains listed below, sequenced in a study of blood T cell repertoires in COVID-19. Generated by immunoSEQ multiplex PCR, the TCRdb table keeps only in-frame clones and is missing some. The sample lists under 400,000 clones; about 90% were seen once. Material: peripheral blood. Receptor source: a man between 18 and 35 years old with active or convalescent COVID-19.

The chain is built from TRBV6-2 or TRBV6-3 and TRBJ2-5; TRBD2 agrees at 13 bases. Germline loops: CDR1 MNHEY, CDR2 SVGEGT. The CDR3 contains 17 residues. J lost 2 bases, V lost 5 bases, and 8 bases had no gene match. The CDR3 DNA reads as TGTGCCAGCAGTAAAGCAGGGACTAGCGGGATACAAGAGACCCAGTACTTC. It encodes CASSKAGTSGIQETQYF.

J is TRBJ2-2 and V is TRBV24-1; D unclear. Per germline, CDR1 KGHDR and CDR2 SFDVKD. The CDR3 loop spans 15 amino acids. The germline V and J ends were trimmed by 9 bases and 4 bases, with 17 bases remaining between them. The CDR3 DNA reads as TGTGCCACCTCGACTCTGGGTGGAATCACCGGGGAGCTGTTTTTT. Amino acid sequence: CATSTLGGITGELFF.

The chain joins TRBV28 to TRBJ2-7; TRBD1 matches 7 bases. The germline gives CDR1 MDHEN, CDR2 SYDVKM. The trim removed 5 bases at V and 2 bases at J, leaving 12 bases unmatched. The CDR3 extends over 16 amino acids. In DNA form, the CDR3 reads TGTGCCAGCAGTCCGACTACAGGGGCTAGCACCTACGAGCAGTACTTC. Its protein is CASSPTTGASTYEQYF.

The chain links TRBV5-1 to TRBJ1-2; unclear D gene. CDR3 length: 15 amino acids. V was trimmed by 0 bases and J by 6 bases, leaving 15 bases between them. Germline CDR1 SGHRS, CDR2 YFSETQ. CDR3 loop: CASSLEGSGFHGYTF. CDR3 DNA sequence: TGCGCCAGCAGCTTGGAGGGTTCGGGGTTTCATGGCTACACCTTC.

This chain joins TRBV3-1 (or the pseudogene TRBV3-2) and TRBJ2-3; 7 bases fit TRBD2. The V gene's germline CDR1 is LGHDT and CDR2 YNNKEL (reference sequence). With V trimmed by 5 bases and J by 3 bases, 8 bases remained unmatched. CDR3 length: 15 residues. CDR3 protein: CASSGWEGGTDTQYF. In DNA, the CDR3 is TGTGCCAGCAGCGGATGGGAGGGCGGAACAGATACGCAGTATTTT.